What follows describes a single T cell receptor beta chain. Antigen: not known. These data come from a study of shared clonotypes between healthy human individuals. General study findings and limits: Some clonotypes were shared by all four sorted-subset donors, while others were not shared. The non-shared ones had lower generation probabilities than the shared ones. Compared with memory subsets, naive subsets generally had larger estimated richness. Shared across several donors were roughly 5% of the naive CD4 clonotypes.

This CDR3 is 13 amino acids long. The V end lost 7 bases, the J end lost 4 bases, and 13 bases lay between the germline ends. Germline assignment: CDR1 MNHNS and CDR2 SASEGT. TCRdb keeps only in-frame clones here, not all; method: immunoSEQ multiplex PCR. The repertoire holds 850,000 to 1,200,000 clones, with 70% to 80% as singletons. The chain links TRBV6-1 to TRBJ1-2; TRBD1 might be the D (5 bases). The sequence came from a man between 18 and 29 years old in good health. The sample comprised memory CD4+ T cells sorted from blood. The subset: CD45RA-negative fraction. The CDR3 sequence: CASIPGGSYGYTF. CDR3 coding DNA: TGTGCCAGCATCCCGGGGGGAAGCTATGGCTACACCTTC.